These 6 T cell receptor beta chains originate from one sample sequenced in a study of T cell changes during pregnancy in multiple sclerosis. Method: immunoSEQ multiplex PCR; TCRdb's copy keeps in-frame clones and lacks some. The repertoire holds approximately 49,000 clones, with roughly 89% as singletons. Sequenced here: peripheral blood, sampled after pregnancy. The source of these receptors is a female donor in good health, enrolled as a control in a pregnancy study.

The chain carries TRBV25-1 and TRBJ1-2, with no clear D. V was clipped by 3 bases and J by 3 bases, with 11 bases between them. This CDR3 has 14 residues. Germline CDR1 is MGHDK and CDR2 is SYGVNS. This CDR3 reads CASSDPGIDYGYTF. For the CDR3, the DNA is TGTGCCAGCAGTGATCCGGGGATTGACTATGGCTACACCTTC.

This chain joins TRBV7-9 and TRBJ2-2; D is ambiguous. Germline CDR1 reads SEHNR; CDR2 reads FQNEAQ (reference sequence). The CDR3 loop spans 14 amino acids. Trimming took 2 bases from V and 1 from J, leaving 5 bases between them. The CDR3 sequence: CASSLSRNTGELFF. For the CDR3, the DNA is TGTGCCAGCAGCTTATCCAGGAACACCGGGGAGCTGTTTTTT.

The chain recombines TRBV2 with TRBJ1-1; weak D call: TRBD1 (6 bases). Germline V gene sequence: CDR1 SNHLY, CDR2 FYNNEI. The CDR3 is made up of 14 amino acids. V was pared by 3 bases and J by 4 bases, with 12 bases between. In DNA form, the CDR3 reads TGTGCCAGCAGTGATTCCAGGGGAGCCACTGAAGCTTTCTTT. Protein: CASSDSRGATEAFF. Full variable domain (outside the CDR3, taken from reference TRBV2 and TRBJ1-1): EPEVTQTPSHQVTQMGQEVILRCVPISNHLYFYWYRQILGQKVEFLVSFYNNEISEKSEIFDDQFSVERPDGSNFTLKIRSTKLEDSAMYFCASSDSRGATEAFFGQGTRLTVV.

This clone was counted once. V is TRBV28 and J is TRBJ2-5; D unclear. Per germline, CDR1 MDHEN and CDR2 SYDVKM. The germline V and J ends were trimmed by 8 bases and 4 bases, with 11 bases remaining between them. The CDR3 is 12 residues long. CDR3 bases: TGTGCCAGCCCCCATACAAGAGAGACCCAGTACTTC. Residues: CASPHTRETQYF.

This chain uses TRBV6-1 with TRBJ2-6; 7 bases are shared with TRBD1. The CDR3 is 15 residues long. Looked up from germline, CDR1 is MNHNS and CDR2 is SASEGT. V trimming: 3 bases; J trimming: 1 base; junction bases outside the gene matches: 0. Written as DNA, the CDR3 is TGTGCCAGCAGTGACAGGGGGTCTGGGGCCAACGTCCTGACTTTC. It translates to CASSDRGSGANVLTF.

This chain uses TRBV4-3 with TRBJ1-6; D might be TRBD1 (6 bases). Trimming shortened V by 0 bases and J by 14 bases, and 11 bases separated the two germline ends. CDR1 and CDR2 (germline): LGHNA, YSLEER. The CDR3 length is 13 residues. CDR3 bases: TGCGCCAGCAGCCAAGAAGGGGGAAGGGCCCTCCACTTT. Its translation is CASSQEGGRALHF.